One and the same sample provided the 27 T cell receptor beta chains below, sequenced in a study of glioma-infiltrating T cells. Amplification of TCR alpha and beta CDR3 regions from RNA used iRepertoire nested multiplex PCR. A single record per CDR3 protein comes from TCRdb applying MiXCR to the multiplex PCR reads. The sample yields some 190,000 distinct CDR3 sequences, roughly a third seen once. The sequenced sample was glioma tissue, nonneoplastic brain tissue, or PBMCs (not recorded which). Receptors were obtained from a human donor with low-grade glioma or glioblastoma, undergoing nonglioma brain surgery, or in good health (not recorded which).

The table lists this clonotype with many counts. The chain is built from TRBV6-2 or TRBV6-3 and TRBJ2-1; TRBD2 matches 9 bases. Germline CDR1 reads MNHEY; CDR2 reads SVGEGT. J was trimmed by 5 bases and V by 4 bases; bases with no gene match: 6. The CDR3 covers 15 residues. CDR3 protein: CASSWIAGVHNEQFF. The CDR3 DNA reads as TGTGCCAGCAGTTGGATAGCGGGGGTGCACAATGAGCAGTTCTTC.

This clonotype was counted at least ten times. This sequence joins TRBV5-1 and TRBJ2-1; D unresolved. The CDR3 spans 16 residues. CDR1 is SGHRS and CDR2 is YFSETQ in the germline V gene. Between the trimmed V and J ends, which lost 0 bases and 5 bases, there was a span of 15 bases. CDR3 region: CASSLDLAVAHNEQFF. CDR3 DNA sequence: TGCGCCAGCAGCTTGGACCTGGCGGTGGCCCACAATGAGCAGTTCTTC.

This clonotype came up a few times. V is TRBV5-1 and J is TRBJ1-6, with no clear D. Trimming removed 1 base from V and 7 bases from J, with 9 bases in between. Germline V gene data show CDR1 as SGHRS and CDR2 as YFSETQ. The CDR3 length is 14 residues. CDR3 sequence (DNA): TGCGCCAGCAGCTTGTCGGCAGGAAATTCACCCCTCCACTTT. Translation: CASSLSAGNSPLHF.

About this clonotype: A read error may be the cause here, since a much bigger clone is one base away. The chain has TRBV10-3 and TRBJ2-5; 14 bases align to TRBD2. This CDR3 spans 16 amino acids. The germline CDR1 and CDR2 sequences are ENHRY and SYGVKD. CDR3 residues: CAISPGLAGGWETKYF. The CDR3 DNA is TGTGCCATCAGTCCCGGACTAGCGGGAGGCTGGGAGACCAAGTACTTC.

The gene calls are TRBV6-5 and TRBJ2-7, with 16 bases that match TRBD2. The germline V gene has CDR1 MNHEY and CDR2 SVGAGI. V lost 4 bases to trimming and J lost 3 bases; unmatched junction nucleotides: 9. The CDR3 contains 18 residues. Here the CDR3 reads CASSSLGTSGRERYEQYF. The CDR3 nucleotides read TGTGCCAGCAGTTCCCTCGGGACTAGCGGGAGGGAACGCTACGAGCAGTACTTC.

With respect to this clonotype: A single base separates this from a much larger clone, so it may be a read error. The rearrangement joins TRBV7-9 to TRBJ2-7, with a weak D call TRBD1 (6 bases). Trimming removed 3 bases at V and 6 bases at J, with 12 bases between. Germline V gene data show CDR1 as SEHNR and CDR2 as FQNEAQ (reference sequence). CDR3 length equals 13 residues. In DNA, the CDR3 is TGTGCCAGCAGCTTCAGGGAAGGGGGCGAGCAGTACTTC. It encodes CASSFREGGEQYF.

This chain connects TRBV6-4 to TRBJ2-1, with D unclear. Germline values: CDR1 MRHNA, CDR2 SNTAGT. This CDR3 is 15 amino acids long. The V end lost 5 bases, the J end lost 0 bases, and 11 bases lay between the germline ends. The CDR3 here is CASSTNRNSYNEQFF. Written as DNA, the CDR3 is TGTGCCAGCAGTACCAACCGCAACTCCTACAATGAGCAGTTCTTC.

This clonotype was picked up many times. This chain joins TRBV4-3 and TRBJ2-5; D not resolved. The V gene lost 0 bases and the J gene lost 4 bases, with 9 bases spanning the gap. Germline values: CDR1 LGHNA, CDR2 YSLEER. The CDR3 is 14 residues long. CDR3 protein: CASSQDRTPETQYF. DNA of the CDR3: TGCGCCAGCAGCCAAGACAGAACCCCAGAGACCCAGTACTTC.

Comments on this clonotype: It may be a read error: a sequence one base away is much more abundant. The V gene is TRBV4-1, the J gene TRBJ2-4, with TRBD1 matching over 9 bases. The ends lost 5 bases at V and 9 bases at J; junction bases unmatched: 5. The CDR3 totals 13 residues. Per germline, CDR1 MGHRA and CDR2 YSYEKL. This CDR3 is CASSTGQGGIQYF. Written as DNA, the CDR3 is TGCGCCAGCAGCACGGGACAGGGAGGCATTCAGTACTTC.

The CDR3 coding sequence is TGTGCCAGTAGGCAGGGGGGCACAGATACGCAGTATTTT. Protein sequence: CASRQGGTDTQYF. The chain couples TRBV19 to TRBJ2-3; 7 bases align to TRBD1. The CDR3 is 13 residues long. V trimming: 6 bases; J trimming: 1 base; junction bases outside the gene matches: 1. The germline V gene has CDR1 LNHDA and CDR2 SQIVND (reference sequence).

J is TRBJ2-1 and V is TRBV4-1, with D hard to call. V gave up 4 bases and J gave up 10 bases, with 11 bases separating them. CDR1 and CDR2 (germline): MGHRA, YSYEKL. The CDR3 is 12 residues long. In DNA, the CDR3 is TGCGCCAGCAGCCCTATGACTCAGGAGCAGTTCTTC. Translated, it gives CASSPMTQEQFF.

This clonotype was detected ten times or more. This chain joins TRBV20-1 and TRBJ1-1; 8 bases fit TRBD1. Germline V CDR1 and CDR2: DFQATT, SNEGSKA (reference sequence). This CDR3 contains 13 residues. After removal of 4 bases from V and 0 bases from J, the junction contained 1 base not matched to a gene. CDR3 amino acids: CSAKTGVNTEAFF. In nucleotides, the CDR3 is TGCAGTGCTAAGACAGGGGTGAACACTGAAGCTTTCTTT.

A note on this clonotype: A much larger clone differs by one base, so this may be a read error. Written as DNA, the CDR3 is TGTGCCAGCATCAGAGGCCCACTAGCGCCTTACAATGAGCGGTTCTTC. The encoded protein is CASIRGPLAPYNERFF. V and J are TRBV6-2 or TRBV6-3 and TRBJ2-1; 7 bases match TRBD2. The CDR3 consists of 16 residues. Germline CDR1 reads MNHEY; CDR2 reads SVGEGT.

This clonotype appeared once. This sequence joins TRBV7-9 and TRBJ2-3; 10 positions agree with TRBD2. V shed 3 bases, J shed 4 bases, and the junction held 7 bases outside the gene matches. This CDR3 has 16 residues. From germline, CDR1 is SEHNR and CDR2 FQNEAQ (reference sequence). This CDR3 is CASSFQPGLAPDTQYF. CDR3 coding DNA: TGTGCCAGCAGCTTTCAACCGGGACTAGCGCCAGATACGCAGTATTTT.

This clonotype occurred many times. The chain has TRBV10-3 and TRBJ2-5, with no clear D. Germline V CDR1 and CDR2: ENHRY, SYGVKD. Trimming removed 3 bases at V and 10 bases at J, with 9 bases between. CDR3 length: 11 amino acids. The CDR3 DNA reads as TGTGCCATCAGTGATTTGCAGGTCCAGTACTTC. It is translated as CAISDLQVQYF.

This clonotype appeared many times. This chain links TRBV7-2 with TRBJ2-3; possibly TRBD2 for D (6 bases). With 3 bases removed from V and 3 bases from J, the gap between germline ends came to 13 bases. This CDR3 is built from 15 residues. Germline-derived CDR1 and CDR2 are SGHTA and FQGNSA. The CDR3 coding sequence is TGTGCCAGCAGCTTGATCCGGAGCGGGACAGATACGCAGTATTTT. Amino acid sequence: CASSLIRSGTDTQYF.

With regard to this clonotype: This may arise from a read error, as a much more abundant clone is one base away. The gene calls are TRBV11-2 and TRBJ1-4, with D perhaps TRBD1 (5 bases). Germline V gene lookup returns CDR1 SGHAT and CDR2 FQNNGV. The CDR3 spans 14 residues. Trimming cost V 5 bases and J 11 bases, with 18 bases left between them. The CDR3 sequence: CASSPERLEGKLFF. CDR3 in DNA: TGTGCCAGCAGCCCGGAAAGGTTGGAGGGGAAACTGTTTTTT.

Notes on this clonotype: Relative to the germline gene, one junction end is altered; a read error may explain this. This chain connects TRBV7-2 to TRBJ2-2; D perhaps matches TRBD1 (6 bases). CDR3 size: 16 residues. The germline V gene encodes CDR1 SGHTA and CDR2 FQGNSA. CDR3 region: CASGFRAGDDTGELFF. The DNA of the CDR3 is TGTGCCAGCGGCTTCCGGGCAGGGGACGACACCGGGGAGCTGTTTTTT. The full variable domain, rest sourced from reference TRBV7-2 and TRBJ2-2, is GAGVSQSPSNKVTEKGKDVELRCDPISGHTALYWYRQSLGQGLEFLIYFQGNSAPDKSGLPSDRFSAERTGGSVSTLTIQRTQQEDSAVYLCASGFRAGDDTGELFFGEGSRLTVL.

In the case of this clonotype: No DNA is shown, since the ends of the CDR3 on it are uncertain; the CDR3 is the one TCRdb lists. This chain uses TRBV7-6 with TRBJ1-6; the listed D gene, TRBD1, was not tested against the DNA. Germline V CDR1 and CDR2: SGHVS, FNYEAQ. The CDR3 sequence runs 20 residues, both termini included. The CDR3 spells CASSSGGTDTQYFGPFTLHF.

This clonotype was seen at least ten times. V is TRBV4-3 and J is TRBJ2-3; 16 bases are a match to TRBD2. Germline assignment: CDR1 LGHNA and CDR2 YSLEER. Unmatched junction bases numbered 4, after V lost 0 bases and J lost 7 bases. This CDR3 region has 17 residues. DNA of the CDR3: TGCGCCAGCAGCCAAGAGGGACTAGCGGGAGGGCGTAATACGCAGTATTTT. Translating it yields CASSQEGLAGGRNTQYF.

Remarks on this clonotype: Relative to the germline gene, one junction end is altered; a read error may explain this. The V gene is TRBV27, the J gene TRBJ2-5; D unclear. CDR3 size: 15 residues. CDR1 and CDR2 from the germline V gene are MNHEY and SMNVEV (reference sequence). The CDR3 DNA sequence: TGCGCCAGCAGTTTATCAAACTACCGCCAAGAGACCCAGTACTTC. It encodes CASSLSNYRQETQYF.

This clonotype was counted at least ten times. The V call is TRBV7-2, the J call TRBJ2-1; D unclear. Per germline, CDR1 SGHTA and CDR2 FQGNSA. The CDR3 extends over 15 amino acids. V gave up 5 bases and J gave up 7 bases, with 18 bases separating them. CDR3 nucleotide sequence: TGTGCCAGCAGCCCAGTGGGCTACGAGCAGAATGAGCAGTTCTTC. Translated: CASSPVGYEQNEQFF.

With regard to this clonotype: This may be a read error: a much more frequent sequence differs by one nucleotide. The V and J genes are TRBV5-4 and TRBJ1-1, with 7 bases matching TRBD1. The CDR3 loop spans 13 amino acids. Germline V lookup: CDR1 SGHNT, CDR2 YYREEE (reference sequence). The CDR3 spells CTSRTTGAPEAFF. In DNA, the CDR3 is TGTACCAGCAGGACAACAGGGGCCCCTGAAGCTTTCTTT.

This clonotype has at least ten counts. The V and J genes are TRBV7-2 and TRBJ1-5; D is uncertain. The V gene's germline CDR1 is SGHTA and CDR2 FQGNSA. This CDR3 comprises 14 residues. Trimming took 5 bases from V and 5 from J, leaving 13 bases between them. CDR3 DNA: TGTGCCAGCAGCCCACAGCCAGTCGATCAGCCCCAGCATTTT. It is translated as CASSPQPVDQPQHF. Full variable domain (rest looked up from reference TRBV7-2 and TRBJ1-5): GAGVSQSPSNKVTEKGKDVELRCDPISGHTALYWYRQSLGQGLEFLIYFQGNSAPDKSGLPSDRFSAERTGGSVSTLTIQRTQQEDSAVYLCASSPQPVDQPQHFGDGTRLSIL.

This clonotype appeared many times. This chain uses TRBV10-3 with TRBJ1-1; D remains unclear. The CDR3 runs 12 residues. V was pared by 10 bases and J by 0 bases, with 9 bases between. CDR1 and CDR2 (germline): ENHRY, SYGVKD. The CDR3 is CATVGVNTEAFF. In nucleotides, the CDR3 is TGTGCCACCGTGGGTGTGAACACTGAAGCTTTCTTT.

This clonotype was found many times. The chain is built from TRBV2 and TRBJ2-5; D is possibly TRBD2 (5 bases). Trimming cost V 8 bases and J 3 bases, with 13 bases left between them. This CDR3 is 13 amino acids long. Germline-derived CDR1 and CDR2 are SNHLY and FYNNEI. CDR3 amino acids: CASHRGEKETQYF. The CDR3 bases are TGTGCCAGCCACCGGGGAGAAAAAGAGACCCAGTACTTC.

This clonotype was counted only a few times. The V and J genes are TRBV29-1 and TRBJ2-3; no clear D gene. V lost 2 bases to trimming and J lost 0 bases, with 9 bases between them. The CDR3 loop spans 14 amino acids. Germline lookup yields CDR1 SQVTM and CDR2 ANQGSEA. The CDR3, as DNA: TGCAGCGTTGAATCCGGCGGCAGCACAGATACGCAGTATTTT. Translated: CSVESGGSTDTQYF.